Listed here is a single T cell receptor (beta chain). A second PCR, run for about 7 to 12 cycles, used a sample-barcoded 5' primer plus a J-beta primer mix. TCRdb recomputed calls from the 5' RACE reads with MiXCR, one row per CDR3 protein. This sample has 910,000 or so distinct CDR3 sequences; 51% occur once, and the top ten carry 20% to 25%. V was clipped by 8 bases and J by 2 bases, with 11 bases between them. The CDR3 spans 13 residues. CDR1 is MDHEN and CDR2 is SYDVKM in the germline V gene. The sample belongs to a study of blood T cells in healthy people across ages. The genes are TRBV28 and TRBJ2-3; D call uncertain. The receptor comes from a woman in her sixties in good health. The source material was blood. CDR3 amino acids: CASGARYTDTQYF. The CDR3 coding sequence is TGTGCCAGCGGTGCCAGATACACAGATACGCAGTATTTT. Filled out from reference TRBV28 and TRBJ2-3, the complete variable domain reads DVKVTQSSRYLVKRTGEKVFLECVQDMDHENMFWYRQDPGLGLRLIYFSYDVKMKEKGDIPEGYSVSREKKERFSLILESASTNQTSMYLCASGARYTDTQYFGPGTRLTVL.